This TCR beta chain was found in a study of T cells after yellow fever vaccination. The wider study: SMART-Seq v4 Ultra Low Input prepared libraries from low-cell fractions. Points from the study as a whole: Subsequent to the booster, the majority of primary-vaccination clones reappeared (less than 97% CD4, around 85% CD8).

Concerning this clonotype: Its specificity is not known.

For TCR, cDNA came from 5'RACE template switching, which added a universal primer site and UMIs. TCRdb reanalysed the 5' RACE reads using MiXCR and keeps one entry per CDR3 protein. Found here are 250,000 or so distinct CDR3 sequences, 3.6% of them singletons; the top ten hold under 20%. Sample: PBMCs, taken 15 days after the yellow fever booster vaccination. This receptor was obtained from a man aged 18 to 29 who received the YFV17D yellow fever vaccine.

This CDR3 is CASSLKAGNTEAFF. CDR3 in DNA: TGTGCCAGCAGCTTGAAAGCAGGGAACACTGAAGCTTTCTTT. The genes are TRBV7-2 and TRBJ1-1, with D unclear. V lost 3 bases to trimming and J lost 1 base, with 9 bases between them. Germline CDR1 and CDR2: SGHTA and FQGNSA. The CDR3 sequence is 14 residues long.